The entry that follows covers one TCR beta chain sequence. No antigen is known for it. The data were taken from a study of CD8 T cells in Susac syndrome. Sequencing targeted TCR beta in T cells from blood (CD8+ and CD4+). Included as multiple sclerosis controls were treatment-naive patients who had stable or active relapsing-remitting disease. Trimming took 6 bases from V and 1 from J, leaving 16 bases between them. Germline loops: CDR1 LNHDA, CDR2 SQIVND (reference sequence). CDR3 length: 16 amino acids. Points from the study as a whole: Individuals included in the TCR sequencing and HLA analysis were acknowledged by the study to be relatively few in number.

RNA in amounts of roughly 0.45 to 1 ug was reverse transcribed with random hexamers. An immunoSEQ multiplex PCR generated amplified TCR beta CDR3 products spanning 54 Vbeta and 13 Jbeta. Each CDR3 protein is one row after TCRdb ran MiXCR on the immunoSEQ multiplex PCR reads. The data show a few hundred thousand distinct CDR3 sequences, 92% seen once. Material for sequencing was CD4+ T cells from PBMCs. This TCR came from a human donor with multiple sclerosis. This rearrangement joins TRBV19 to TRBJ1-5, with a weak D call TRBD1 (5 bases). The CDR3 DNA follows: TGTGCCAGTAGCTGGACTAGCGACAGCAGCAATCAGCCCCAGCATTTT. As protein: CASSWTSDSSNQPQHF.